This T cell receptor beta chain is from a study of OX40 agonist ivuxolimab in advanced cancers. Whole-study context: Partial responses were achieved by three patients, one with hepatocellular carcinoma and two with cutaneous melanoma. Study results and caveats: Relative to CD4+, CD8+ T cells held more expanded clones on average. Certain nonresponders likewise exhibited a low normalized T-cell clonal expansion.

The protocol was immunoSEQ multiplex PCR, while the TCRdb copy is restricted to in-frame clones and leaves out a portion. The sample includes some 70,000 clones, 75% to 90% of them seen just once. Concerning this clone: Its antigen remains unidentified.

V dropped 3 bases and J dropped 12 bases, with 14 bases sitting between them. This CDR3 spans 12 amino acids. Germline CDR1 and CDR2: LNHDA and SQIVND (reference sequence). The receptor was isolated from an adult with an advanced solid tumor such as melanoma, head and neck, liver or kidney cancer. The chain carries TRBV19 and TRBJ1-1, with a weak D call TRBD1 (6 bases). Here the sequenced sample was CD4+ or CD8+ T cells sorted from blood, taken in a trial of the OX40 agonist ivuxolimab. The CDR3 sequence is CASSMTRGRTFF. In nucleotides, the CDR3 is TGTGCCAGTAGTATGACCAGGGGTAGAACTTTCTTT.